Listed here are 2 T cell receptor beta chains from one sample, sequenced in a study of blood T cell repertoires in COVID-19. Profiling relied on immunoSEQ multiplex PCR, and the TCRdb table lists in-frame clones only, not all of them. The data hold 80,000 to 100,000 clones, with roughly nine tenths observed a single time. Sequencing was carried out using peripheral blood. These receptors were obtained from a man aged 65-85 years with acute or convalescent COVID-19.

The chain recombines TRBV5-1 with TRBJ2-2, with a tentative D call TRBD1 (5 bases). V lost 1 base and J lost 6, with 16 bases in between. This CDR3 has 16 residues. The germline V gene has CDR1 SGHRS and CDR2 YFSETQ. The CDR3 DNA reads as TGCGCCAGCAGCTTGTCGCAAGGGGTCGTAGCCGGGGAGCTGTTTTTT. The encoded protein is CASSLSQGVVAGELFF.

The CDR3 DNA sequence: TGCGCCAGCAGCCTCCAAGAGAGGGGGCGAAGTGATGGCTACACCTTC. The encoded protein is CASSLQERGRSDGYTF. The chain is built from TRBV4-1 and TRBJ1-2, with 7 bases aligning to TRBD1. The CDR3 runs 16 residues. Germline V CDR1 and CDR2: MGHRA, YSYEKL. The trim removed 4 bases at V and 6 bases at J, leaving 14 bases unmatched.